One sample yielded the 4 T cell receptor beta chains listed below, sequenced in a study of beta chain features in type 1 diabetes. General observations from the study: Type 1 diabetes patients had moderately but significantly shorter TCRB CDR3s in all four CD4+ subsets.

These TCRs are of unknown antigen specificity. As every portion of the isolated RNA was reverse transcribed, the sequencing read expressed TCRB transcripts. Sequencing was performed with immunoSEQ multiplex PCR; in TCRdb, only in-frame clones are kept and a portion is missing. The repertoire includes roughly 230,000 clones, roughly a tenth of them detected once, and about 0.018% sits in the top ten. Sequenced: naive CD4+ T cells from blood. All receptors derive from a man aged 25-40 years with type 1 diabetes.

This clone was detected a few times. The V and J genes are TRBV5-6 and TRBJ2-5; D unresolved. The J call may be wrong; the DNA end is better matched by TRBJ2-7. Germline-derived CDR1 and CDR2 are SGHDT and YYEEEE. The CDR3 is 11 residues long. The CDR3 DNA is TGTGCCAGCAGCTTGGACTACGAGCAGTACTTC. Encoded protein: CASSLDYEQYF.

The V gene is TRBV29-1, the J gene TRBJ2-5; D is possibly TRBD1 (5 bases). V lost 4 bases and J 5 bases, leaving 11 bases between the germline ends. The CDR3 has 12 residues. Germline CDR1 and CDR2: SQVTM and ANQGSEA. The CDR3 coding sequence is TGCAGCGTTGTTAGGGGCGCGGAGACCCAGTACTTC. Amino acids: CSVVRGAETQYF.

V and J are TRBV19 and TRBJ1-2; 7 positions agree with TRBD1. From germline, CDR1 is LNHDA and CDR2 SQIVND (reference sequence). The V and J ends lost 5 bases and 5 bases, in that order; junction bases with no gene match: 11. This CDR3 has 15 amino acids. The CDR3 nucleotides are TGTGCCAGTAGTGGCCAGGGGGTGGTTCGGTATGGCTACACCTTC. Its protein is CASSGQGVVRYGYTF.

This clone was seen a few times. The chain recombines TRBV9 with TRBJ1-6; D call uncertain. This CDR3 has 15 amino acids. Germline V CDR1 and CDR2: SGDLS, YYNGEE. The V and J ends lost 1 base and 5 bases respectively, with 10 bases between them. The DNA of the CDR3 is TGTGCCAGCAGCGTAAGGTCCCAGGATAATTCACCCCTCCACTTT. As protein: CASSVRSQDNSPLHF.